This T cell receptor (beta chain) was recovered during a study of cytomegalovirus exposure and HLA in healthy donors. Amplification used 60 Vbeta primers and 13 Jbeta primers. Only in-frame clones appear in the TCRdb table, and some are missing; sequencing was by immunoSEQ multiplex PCR. The data hold roughly 100,000 clones, with 10% to 15% observed a single time. With respect to this clone: Its antigen is unknown.

Findings of the study overall: An analysis done earlier found most TCR beta V segments productive about 90% or about 30% of the time. In vitro testing confirmed a few CMV-associated chains as specific for CMV antigens. An apparent linkage of common viral pathogens to several of the most significant clusters emerged in a later analysis.

This CDR3 has 15 amino acids. Germline-derived CDR1 and CDR2 are SGHTA and FQGNSA. V lost 1 base to trimming and J lost 3 bases; unmatched junction nucleotides: 3. This sequence joins TRBV7-2 and TRBJ1-5; 7 bases map to TRBD1. Material for sequencing was PBMCs. The clonotype originates from a man in his forties or fifties in good health and CMV-seropositive. The CDR3 DNA sequence: TGTGCCAGCAGCTTAGAAGACAGGGCCAATCAGCCCCAGCATTTT. Its translation is CASSLEDRANQPQHF. The variable domain in full, with the rest retrieved from reference TRBV7-2 and TRBJ1-5, is GAGVSQSPSNKVTEKGKDVELRCDPISGHTALYWYRQSLGQGLEFLIYFQGNSAPDKSGLPSDRFSAERTGGSVSTLTIQRTQQEDSAVYLCASSLEDRANQPQHFGDGTRLSIL.